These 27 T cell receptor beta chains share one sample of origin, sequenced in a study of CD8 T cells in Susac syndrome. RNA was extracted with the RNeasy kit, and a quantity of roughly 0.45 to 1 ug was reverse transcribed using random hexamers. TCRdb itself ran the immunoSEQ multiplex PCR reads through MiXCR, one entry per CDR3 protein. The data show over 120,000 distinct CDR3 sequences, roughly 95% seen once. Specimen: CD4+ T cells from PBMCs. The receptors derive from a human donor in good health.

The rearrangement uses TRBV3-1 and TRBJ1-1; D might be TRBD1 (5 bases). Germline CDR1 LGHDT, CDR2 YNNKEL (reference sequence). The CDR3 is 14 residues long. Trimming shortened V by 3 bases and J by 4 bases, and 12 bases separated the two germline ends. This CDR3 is CASSQVQGSTEAFF. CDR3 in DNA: TGTGCCAGCAGCCAGGTTCAGGGTAGCACTGAAGCTTTCTTT.

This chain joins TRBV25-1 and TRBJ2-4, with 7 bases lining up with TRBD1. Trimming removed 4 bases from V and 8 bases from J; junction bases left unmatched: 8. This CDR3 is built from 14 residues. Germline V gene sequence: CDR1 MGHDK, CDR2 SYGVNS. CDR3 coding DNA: TGTGCCAGCAGTGTATCGACAGGGCGGGACATTCAGTACTTC. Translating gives CASSVSTGRDIQYF.

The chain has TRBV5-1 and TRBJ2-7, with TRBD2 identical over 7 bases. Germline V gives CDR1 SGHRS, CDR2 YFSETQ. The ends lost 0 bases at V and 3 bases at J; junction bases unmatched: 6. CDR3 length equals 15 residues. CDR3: CASSLVVGGRYEQYF. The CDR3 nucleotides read TGCGCCAGCAGCTTGGTGGTGGGAGGGCGCTACGAGCAGTACTTC.

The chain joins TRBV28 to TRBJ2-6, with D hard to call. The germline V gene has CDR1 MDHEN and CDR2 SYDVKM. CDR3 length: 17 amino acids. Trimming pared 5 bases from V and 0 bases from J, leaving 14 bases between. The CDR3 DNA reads TGTGCCAGCAGTCCCGTGTATCGGCACTCTGGGGCCAACGTCCTGACTTTC. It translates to CASSPVYRHSGANVLTF.

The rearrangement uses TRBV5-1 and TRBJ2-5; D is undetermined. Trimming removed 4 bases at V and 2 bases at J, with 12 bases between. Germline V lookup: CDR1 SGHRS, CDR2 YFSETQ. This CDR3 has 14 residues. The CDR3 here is CASSRTWKQETQYF. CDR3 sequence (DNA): TGCGCCAGCAGCCGAACTTGGAAACAAGAGACCCAGTACTTC.

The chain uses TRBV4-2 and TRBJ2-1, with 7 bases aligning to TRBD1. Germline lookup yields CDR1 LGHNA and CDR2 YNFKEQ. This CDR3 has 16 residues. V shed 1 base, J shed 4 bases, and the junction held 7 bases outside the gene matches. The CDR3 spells CASSQVTGNPYNEQFF. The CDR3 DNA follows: TGTGCCAGCAGCCAAGTGACAGGGAACCCTTACAATGAGCAGTTCTTC.

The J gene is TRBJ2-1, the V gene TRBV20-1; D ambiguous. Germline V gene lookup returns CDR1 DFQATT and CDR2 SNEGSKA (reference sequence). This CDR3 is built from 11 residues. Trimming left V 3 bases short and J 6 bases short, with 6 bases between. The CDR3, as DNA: TGCAGTGCTAGGTTGGGCAATGAGCAGTTCTTC. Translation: CSARLGNEQFF.

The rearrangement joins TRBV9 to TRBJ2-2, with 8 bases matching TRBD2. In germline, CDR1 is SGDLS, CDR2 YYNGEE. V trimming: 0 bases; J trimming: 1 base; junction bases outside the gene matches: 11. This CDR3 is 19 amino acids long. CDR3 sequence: CASSVVTAGGLLNTGELFF. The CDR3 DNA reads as TGTGCCAGCAGCGTAGTAACGGCGGGAGGCCTTCTGAACACCGGGGAGCTGTTTTTT.

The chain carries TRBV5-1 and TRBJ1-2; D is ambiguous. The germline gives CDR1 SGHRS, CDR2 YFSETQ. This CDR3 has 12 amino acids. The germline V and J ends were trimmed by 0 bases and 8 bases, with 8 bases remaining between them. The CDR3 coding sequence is TGCGCCAGCAGCTTGGAAGGAGTAGGCTACACCTTC. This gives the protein CASSLEGVGYTF.

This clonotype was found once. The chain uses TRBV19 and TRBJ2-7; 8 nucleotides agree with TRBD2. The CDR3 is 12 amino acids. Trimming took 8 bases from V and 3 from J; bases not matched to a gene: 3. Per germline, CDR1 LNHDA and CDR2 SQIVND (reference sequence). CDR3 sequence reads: CASGSGGYEQYF. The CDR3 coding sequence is TGTGCCAGTGGGAGCGGGGGCTACGAGCAGTACTTC.

CDR3 coding DNA: TGCAGTGCTAGTCTAGATCCCCCCCGCGAGCAGTACTTC. This translates into CSASLDPPREQYF. The gene calls are TRBV20-1 and TRBJ2-7, with D unresolved. Germline values: CDR1 DFQATT, CDR2 SNEGSKA (reference sequence). The CDR3 spans 13 residues. With 3 bases removed from V and 6 bases from J, the gap between germline ends came to 15 bases.

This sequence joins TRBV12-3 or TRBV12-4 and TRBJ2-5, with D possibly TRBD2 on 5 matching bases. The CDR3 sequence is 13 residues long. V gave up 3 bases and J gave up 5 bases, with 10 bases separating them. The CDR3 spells CASSLVEVETQYF. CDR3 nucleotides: TGTGCCAGCAGTTTGGTGGAGGTCGAGACCCAGTACTTC.

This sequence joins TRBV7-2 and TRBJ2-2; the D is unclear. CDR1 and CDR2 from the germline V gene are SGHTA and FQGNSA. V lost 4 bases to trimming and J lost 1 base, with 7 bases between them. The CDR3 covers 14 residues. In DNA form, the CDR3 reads TGTGCCAGCAGCTCCGCCTGGAACACCGGGGAGCTGTTTTTT. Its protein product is CASSSAWNTGELFF.

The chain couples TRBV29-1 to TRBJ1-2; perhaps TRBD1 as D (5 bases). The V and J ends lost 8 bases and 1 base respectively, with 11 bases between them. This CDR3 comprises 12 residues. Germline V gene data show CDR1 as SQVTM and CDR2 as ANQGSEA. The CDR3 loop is CSTGGDNYGYTF. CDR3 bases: TGCAGCACCGGGGGGGATAACTATGGCTACACCTTC. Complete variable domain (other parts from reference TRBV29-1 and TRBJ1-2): SAVISQKPSRDICQRGTSLTIQCQVDSQVTMMFWYRQQPGQSLTLIATANQGSEATYESGFVIDKFPISRPNLTFSTLTVSNMSPEDSSIYLCSTGGDNYGYTFGSGTRLTVV.

In DNA form, the CDR3 reads TGTGCCAGCTCCACAGAGGGACTAGCGGGAGTGGCGCAGTATTTT. Its protein is CASSTEGLAGVAQYF. The V call is TRBV18, the J call TRBJ2-3; 14 positions match TRBD2. This CDR3 contains 15 residues. V was clipped by 6 bases and J by 10 bases; unmatched bases: 9. Germline CDR1 is KGHSH and CDR2 is LQKENI.

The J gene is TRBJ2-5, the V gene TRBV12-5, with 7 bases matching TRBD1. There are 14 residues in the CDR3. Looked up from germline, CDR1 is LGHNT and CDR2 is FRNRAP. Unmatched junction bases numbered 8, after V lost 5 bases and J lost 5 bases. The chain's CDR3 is CASGRDSWEETQYF. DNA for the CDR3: TGTGCTAGTGGTCGGGACAGCTGGGAGGAGACCCAGTACTTC. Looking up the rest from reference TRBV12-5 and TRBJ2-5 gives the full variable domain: DARVTQTPRHKVTEMGQEVTMRCQPILGHNTVFWYRQTMMQGLELLAYFRNRAPLDDSGMPKDRFSAEMPDATLATLKIQPSEPRDSAVYFCASGRDSWEETQYFGPGTRLLVL.

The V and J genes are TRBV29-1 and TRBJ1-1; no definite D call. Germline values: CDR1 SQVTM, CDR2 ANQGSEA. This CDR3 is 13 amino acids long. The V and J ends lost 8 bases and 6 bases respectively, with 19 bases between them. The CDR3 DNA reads TGCAGCCTCTCCTCCGTGCCGCTCGCTGAAGCTTTCTTT. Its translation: CSLSSVPLAEAFF. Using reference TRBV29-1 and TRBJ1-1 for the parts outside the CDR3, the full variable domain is SAVISQKPSRDICQRGTSLTIQCQVDSQVTMMFWYRQQPGQSLTLIATANQGSEATYESGFVIDKFPISRPNLTFSTLTVSNMSPEDSSIYLCSLSSVPLAEAFFGQGTRLTVV.

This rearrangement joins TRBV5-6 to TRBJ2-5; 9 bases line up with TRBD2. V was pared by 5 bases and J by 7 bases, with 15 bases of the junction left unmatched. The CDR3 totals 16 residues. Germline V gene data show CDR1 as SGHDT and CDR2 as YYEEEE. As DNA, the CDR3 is TGTGCCAGCAGTTCGATGGGCGGGAGGGCCGTAGGGACCCAGTACTTC. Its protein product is CASSSMGGRAVGTQYF.

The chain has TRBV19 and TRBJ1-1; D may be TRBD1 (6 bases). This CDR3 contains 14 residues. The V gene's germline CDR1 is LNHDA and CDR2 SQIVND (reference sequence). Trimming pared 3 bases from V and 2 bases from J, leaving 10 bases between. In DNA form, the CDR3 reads TGTGCCAGTAGTATTGGGGGCTTAAACACTGAAGCTTTCTTT. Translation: CASSIGGLNTEAFF.

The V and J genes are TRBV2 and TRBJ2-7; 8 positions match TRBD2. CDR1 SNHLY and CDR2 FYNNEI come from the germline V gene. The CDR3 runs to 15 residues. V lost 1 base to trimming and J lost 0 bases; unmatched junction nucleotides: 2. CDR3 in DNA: TGTGCCAGCAGTGAAGGGGGGACTAGCTCCTACGAGCAGTACTTC. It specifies CASSEGGTSSYEQYF.

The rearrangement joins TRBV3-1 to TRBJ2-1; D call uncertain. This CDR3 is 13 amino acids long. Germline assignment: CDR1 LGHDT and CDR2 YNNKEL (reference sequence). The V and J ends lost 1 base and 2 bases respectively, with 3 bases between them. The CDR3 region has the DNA TGTGCCAGCAGCCAAGGGACCTACAATGAGCAGTTCTTC. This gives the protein CASSQGTYNEQFF.

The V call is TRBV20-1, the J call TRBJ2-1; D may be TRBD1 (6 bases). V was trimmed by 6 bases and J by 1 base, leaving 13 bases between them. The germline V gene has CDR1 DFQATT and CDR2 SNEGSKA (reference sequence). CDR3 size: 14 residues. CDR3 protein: CSAKTGRSYNEQFF. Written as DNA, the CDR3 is TGCAGTGCCAAGACAGGTCGGTCCTACAATGAGCAGTTCTTC.

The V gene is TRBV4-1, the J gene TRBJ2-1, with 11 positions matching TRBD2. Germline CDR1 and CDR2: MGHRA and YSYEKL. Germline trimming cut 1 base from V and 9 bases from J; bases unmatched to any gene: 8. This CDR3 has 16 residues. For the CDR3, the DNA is TGCGCCAGCAGCCAAGGAATTAGCGGGAGGGTGAGTGAGCAGTTCTTC. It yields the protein CASSQGISGRVSEQFF.

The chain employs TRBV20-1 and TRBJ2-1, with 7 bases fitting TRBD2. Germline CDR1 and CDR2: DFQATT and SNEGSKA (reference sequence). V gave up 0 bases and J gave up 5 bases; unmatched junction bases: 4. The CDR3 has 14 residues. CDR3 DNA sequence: TGCAGTGCTAGAGAATCTAGCGGACACAATGAGCAGTTCTTC. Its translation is CSARESSGHNEQFF.

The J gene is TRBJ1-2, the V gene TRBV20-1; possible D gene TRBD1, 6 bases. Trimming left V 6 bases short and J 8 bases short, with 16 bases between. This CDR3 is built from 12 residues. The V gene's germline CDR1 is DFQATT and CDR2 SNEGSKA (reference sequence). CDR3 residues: CSALNRVYGYTF. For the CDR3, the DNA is TGCAGTGCCCTAAACAGGGTCTACGGCTACACCTTC.

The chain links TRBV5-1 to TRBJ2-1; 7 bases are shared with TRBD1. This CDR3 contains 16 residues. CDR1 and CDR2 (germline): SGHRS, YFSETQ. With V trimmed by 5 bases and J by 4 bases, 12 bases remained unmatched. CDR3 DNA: TGCGCCAGCAGGTTGAACCCGACAGGGTCGTACAATGAGCAGTTCTTC. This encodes CASRLNPTGSYNEQFF.

CDR3 amino acids: CASSRTGTANEKLFF. DNA for the CDR3: TGTGCCAGCAGTAGGACAGGGACGGCCAATGAAAAACTGTTTTTT. The chain combines TRBV5-4 with TRBJ1-4; 8 bases fit TRBD1. Trimming cost V 5 bases and J 5 bases; bases outside gene matches: 8. The CDR3 spans 15 residues. The germline CDR1 and CDR2 sequences are SGHNT and YYREEE (reference sequence).